These 13 T cell receptor beta chains were all obtained from the same sample, sequenced in a study of blood T cell repertoires in COVID-19. Some clones are missing from TCRdb's copy, which holds only in-frame ones; the method was immunoSEQ multiplex PCR. The repertoire holds about 52,000 clones, with 82% as singletons. Material: peripheral blood. The source of these receptors is an elderly man with COVID-19, enrolled during active disease.

This rearrangement joins TRBV27 to TRBJ1-1, with no clear D. There are 13 residues in the CDR3. V was shortened by 6 bases and J by 3 bases, with 11 bases between the two germline ends. Looked up from germline, CDR1 is MNHEY and CDR2 is SMNVEV (reference sequence). CDR3 loop: CASSRGRYTEAFF. The CDR3 DNA reads as TGTGCCAGCAGCCGTGGCCGCTACACTGAAGCTTTCTTT.

The rearrangement uses TRBV5-1 and TRBJ1-2; D gene uncertain. CDR1 is SGHRS and CDR2 is YFSETQ in the germline V gene. Trimming removed 9 bases at V and 4 bases at J, with 16 bases between. This CDR3 is 13 amino acids long. This chain's CDR3 is CANTTDKIYGYTF. CDR3 coding DNA: TGCGCCAACACAACCGACAAGATCTATGGCTACACCTTC.

The chain is built from TRBV9 and TRBJ2-5; 13 nucleotides align to TRBD2. CDR1 is SGDLS, CDR2 YYNGEE, per germline. V was pared by 3 bases and J by 5 bases, with 10 bases of the junction left unmatched. The CDR3 is 17 residues long. CDR3: CASSASTSGRRGETQYF. The CDR3 DNA reads TGTGCCAGCAGCGCCTCGACTAGCGGGAGGCGGGGGGAGACCCAGTACTTC.

Only a few counts were recorded for this clone. CDR3: CASSASGRNTEAFF. The CDR3 nucleotides are TGTGCCAGCAGCGCCTCCGGGAGAAACACTGAAGCTTTCTTT. This chain joins TRBV11-3 and TRBJ1-1; unclear D gene. Trimming took 5 bases from V and 2 from J, leaving 12 bases between them. Germline assignment: CDR1 SGHNT and CDR2 YENEEA. The CDR3 contains 14 residues.

The chain uses TRBV28 and TRBJ2-5; 10 bases are a match to TRBD2. After removal of 5 bases from V and 2 bases from J, the junction contained 8 bases not matched to a gene. The CDR3 spans 16 residues. CDR1 and CDR2 (germline): MDHEN, SYDVKM. CDR3 residues: CASSAPGLAEQETQYF. Written as DNA, the CDR3 is TGTGCCAGCAGTGCCCCCGGACTAGCGGAACAAGAGACCCAGTACTTC.

V and J are TRBV5-1 and TRBJ2-3; no clear D gene. Germline V gene sequence: CDR1 SGHRS, CDR2 YFSETQ. The CDR3 spans 17 residues. V was pared by 1 base and J by 1 base, with 16 bases between. In DNA, the CDR3 is TGCGCCAGCAGCTTGTCGGTCTTGCCCCATGGCACAGATACGCAGTATTTT. Translated: CASSLSVLPHGTDTQYF.

The rearrangement joins TRBV7-2 to TRBJ2-2; tentative D call: TRBD2 (6 bases). Trimming cost V 3 bases and J 5 bases, with 13 bases left between them. Looked up from germline, CDR1 is SGHTA and CDR2 is FQGNSA. There are 15 residues in the CDR3. CDR3 in DNA: TGTGCCAGCAGCTTTGGGGTGGCGGGGACCGGGGAGCTGTTTTTT. Residues: CASSFGVAGTGELFF.

The chain combines TRBV15 with TRBJ2-2; weak D call: TRBD2 (5 bases). In germline, CDR1 is LNHNV, CDR2 YYDKDF (reference sequence). The V and J ends lost 6 bases and 1 base respectively, with 15 bases between them. The CDR3 covers 16 residues. The CDR3 protein is CATRDRVGENTGELFF. CDR3 nucleotides: TGTGCCACCAGAGATAGGGTCGGGGAGAACACCGGGGAGCTGTTTTTT.

The rearrangement joins TRBV5-1 to TRBJ2-7, with 7 bases identical to TRBD2. The germline V gene encodes CDR1 SGHRS and CDR2 YFSETQ. V shed 2 bases and J 6 bases; nucleotides not matched to a gene: 11. The CDR3 length is 15 residues. As DNA, the CDR3 is TGCGCCAGCAGCTTCATCGGAGCGGGGACGGCCGAGCAGTACTTC. It specifies CASSFIGAGTAEQYF. Based on the CDR3 plus reference TRBV5-1 and TRBJ2-7, the full variable domain is KAGVTQTPRYLIKTRGQQVTLSCSPISGHRSVSWYQQTPGQGLQFLFEYFSETQRNKGNFPGRFSGRQFSNSRSEMNVSTLELGDSALYLCASSFIGAGTAEQYFGPGTRLTVT.

The rearrangement uses TRBV7-2 and TRBJ1-2; unclear D gene. Germline CDR1 is SGHTA and CDR2 is FQGNSA. The CDR3 extends over 16 amino acids. Trimming took off 4 bases at V and 5 bases at J, with 20 bases between the two ends. For the CDR3, the DNA is TGTGCCAGCAGCTCAGACCTCCAGCGCGGGCTTTATGGCTACACCTTC. Its translation is CASSSDLQRGLYGYTF.

The CDR3 protein is CASSAGWGLNTEAFF. CDR3 nucleotide sequence: TGTGCCAGCTCAGCTGGGTGGGGGCTGAACACTGAAGCTTTCTTT. The chain joins TRBV18 to TRBJ1-1, with a tentative D call TRBD1 (6 bases). CDR1 is KGHSH and CDR2 is LQKENI in the germline V gene. The germline V and J ends were trimmed by 5 bases and 0 bases, with 13 bases remaining between them. The CDR3 totals 15 residues.

The V call is TRBV30, the J call TRBJ1-2; D possibly corresponds to TRBD1 (5 bases). V lost 4 bases and J lost 7, with 10 bases in between. This CDR3 has 11 residues. CDR1 and CDR2 (germline): GTSNPN, SVGIG (reference sequence). CDR3 protein: CAWNTGGGYTF. Written as DNA, the CDR3 is TGTGCCTGGAATACGGGGGGTGGCTACACCTTC.

The chain is built from TRBV5-1 and TRBJ2-1, with TRBD1 matching 9 bases. The CDR3 covers 16 residues. Germline assignment: CDR1 SGHRS and CDR2 YFSETQ. J was trimmed by 6 bases and V by 4 bases; bases with no gene match: 11. The CDR3 DNA reads TGCGCCAGCAGCCAGTTACCGGGACAGGGAGGCAATGAGCAGTTCTTC. The encoded protein is CASSQLPGQGGNEQFF.